This passage covers 9 T cell receptor beta chains from one sample sequenced in a study of CD8+CD57+ T cells in acquired aplastic anemia. CDR3 and TCR beta VDJ profiling relied on genomic DNA as the template. MiXCR, run by TCRdb on the reads, gives a single entry per CDR3 protein. The data hold about 190,000 distinct CDR3 sequences, with 64% observed a single time. Sequencing was performed on sorted CD4+, CD8+, or CD8+CD57+ T cells (not recorded which) from PBMCs. Receptor source: a human donor with severe aplastic anemia or a healthy control (not recorded which).

The chain has TRBV7-8 and TRBJ1-2, with D hard to call. Trimming took off 8 bases at V and 0 bases at J, with 10 bases between the two ends. There are 13 residues in the CDR3. The germline V gene has CDR1 SGHVS and CDR2 FQNEAQ. CDR3 sequence reads: CASATRTNYGYTF. The CDR3 nucleotides read TGTGCCAGCGCGACTCGGACTAACTATGGCTACACCTTC. Combining the CDR3 with reference TRBV7-8 and TRBJ1-2 gives the whole variable domain GAGVSQSPRYKVAKRGQDVALRCDPISGHVSLFWYQQALGQGPEFLTYFQNEAQLDKSGLPSDRFFAERPEGSVSTLKIQRTQQEDSAVYLCASATRTNYGYTFGSGTRLTVV.

This chain uses TRBV7-3 with TRBJ2-7; a possible D gene is TRBD1 (6 bases). The CDR3 has 15 residues. CDR1 SGHTA and CDR2 FQGTGA come from the germline V gene. The V end was cut by 4 bases, the J end by 3 bases, with 16 bases between. The CDR3 nucleotides are TGTGCCAGCAGCTCCAGGGGCAGGAGTAACTACGAGCAGTACTTC. It is translated as CASSSRGRSNYEQYF. Filled out from reference TRBV7-3 and TRBJ2-7, the complete variable domain reads GAGVSQTPSNKVTEKGKYVELRCDPISGHTALYWYRQSLGQGPEFLIYFQGTGAADDSGLPNDRFFAVRPEGSVSTLKIQRTERGDSAVYLCASSSRGRSNYEQYFGPGTRLTVT.

This clonotype occurred many times. Germline is not matched at one junction end, which may reflect a read error. The chain is built from TRBV7-7 and TRBJ2-3; 9 nucleotides line up with TRBD2. The CDR3 runs 18 residues. CDR1 and CDR2 from the germline V gene are SSHAT and FNYEAQ (reference sequence). The CDR3, as DNA: TGTGCTAGCAGCTTAGCGGTGCGGGGGGGCCTCAACGCAGATACGCAGTATTTT. Its protein is CASSLAVRGGLNADTQYF.

The V gene is TRBV10-3, the J gene TRBJ2-1; 7 nucleotides agree with TRBD1. J lost 9 bases, V lost 0 bases, and 11 bases had no gene match. This CDR3 is built from 16 residues. The germline V gene has CDR1 ENHRY and CDR2 SYGVKD. The CDR3 region has the DNA TGTGCCATCAGTGAGTCATGGACAGGAAGGGTCCCTGAGCAGTTCTTC. It yields the protein CAISESWTGRVPEQFF.

This rearrangement joins TRBV2 to TRBJ1-1; D is unresolved. Looked up from germline, CDR1 is SNHLY and CDR2 is FYNNEI. Trimming removed 6 bases from V and 4 bases from J, with 12 bases in between. The CDR3 contains 13 residues. The CDR3 bases are TGTGCCAGCAGGCCCGGGGTTGGCACTGAAGCTTTCTTT. Translation: CASRPGVGTEAFF.

V is TRBV9 and J is TRBJ2-7, with D perhaps matching TRBD1 or TRBD2 (5 bases each). Germline assignment: CDR1 SGDLS and CDR2 YYNGEE. The CDR3 spans 15 residues. Trimming pared 4 bases from V and 0 bases from J, leaving 14 bases between. CDR3 nucleotide sequence: TGTGCCAGCAGCCCCACCGGGACGGCCTCCTACGAGCAGTACTTC. The encoded protein is CASSPTGTASYEQYF.

This sequence joins TRBV7-2 and TRBJ2-7; D is perhaps TRBD2 (6 bases). V lost 5 bases, J lost 0 bases, and 26 bases lay in between. This CDR3 region has 19 residues. Germline V lookup: CDR1 SGHTA, CDR2 FQGNSA. CDR3 sequence reads: CASSPASRGGAKSSYEQYF. CDR3 coding DNA: TGTGCCAGCAGCCCAGCCTCTCGGGGCGGGGCGAAGAGCTCCTACGAGCAGTACTTC.

This clonotype was detected only a few times. The chain recombines TRBV5-4 with TRBJ2-7; D call uncertain. V lost 2 bases to trimming and J lost 3 bases, with 9 bases between them. Per germline, CDR1 SGHNT and CDR2 YYREEE (reference sequence). The CDR3 consists of 13 residues. The CDR3 nucleotides read TGTGCCAGCAGCTTCAGCCCCGTCTACGAGCAGTACTTC. It yields the protein CASSFSPVYEQYF.

In nucleotides, the CDR3 is TGCAGTGTCTTCAGTTCGTCCCACTACTATGGCTACACCTTC. It specifies CSVFSSSHYYGYTF. The chain carries TRBV20-1 and TRBJ1-2; no clear D gene. The V and J ends lost 7 bases and 3 bases respectively, with 18 bases between them. Germline-derived CDR1 and CDR2 are DFQATT and SNEGSKA (reference sequence). The CDR3 is 14 amino acids.